The sequence of this T cell receptor (beta chain) was determined in a study of OX40 agonist ivuxolimab in advanced cancers. On the study more broadly: Antecedent anti-PD-1, anti-PD-L1 or anti-CTLA-4 therapy was permissible, with around 40% having received some.

Repertoires were generated with immunoSEQ multiplex PCR, while TCRdb's copy carries only in-frame clones and drops some. The sample records some 70,000 clones, around 85% being singletons. Notes on this clone: Its specificity is unknown.

Autoimmune disease history or systemic immunosuppression meant exclusion. Study-level results: Among the lowest peripheral clonal expansion occurred in 0.1-3.0 mg/kg partial responders.

Sequencing used CD4+ or CD8+ T cells sorted from blood, obtained in a trial of the OX40 agonist ivuxolimab. The TCR originated in an adult with an advanced solid tumor such as melanoma, head and neck, liver or kidney cancer.

For the CDR3, the DNA is TGTGCCAGCAACATAGGACAGGGTTTCAACTATGGCTACACCTTC. Protein: CASNIGQGFNYGYTF. This chain uses TRBV6-5 with TRBJ1-2, with 8 bases lining up with TRBD1. The CDR3 runs to 15 residues. CDR1 is MNHEY and CDR2 is SVGAGI in the germline V gene. Trimming at V came to 7 bases and at J to 2 bases, leaving 9 bases not matched to a gene.